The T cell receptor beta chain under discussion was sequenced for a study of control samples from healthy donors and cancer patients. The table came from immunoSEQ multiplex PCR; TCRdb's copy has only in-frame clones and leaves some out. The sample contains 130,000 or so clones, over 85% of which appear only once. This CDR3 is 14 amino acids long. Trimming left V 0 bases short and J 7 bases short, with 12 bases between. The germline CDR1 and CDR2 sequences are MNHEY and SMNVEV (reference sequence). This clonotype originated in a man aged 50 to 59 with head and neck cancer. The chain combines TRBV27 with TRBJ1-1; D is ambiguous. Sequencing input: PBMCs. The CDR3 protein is CASSLSPRANEAFF. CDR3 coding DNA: TGTGCCAGCAGTTTATCTCCAAGGGCCAATGAAGCTTTCTTT.